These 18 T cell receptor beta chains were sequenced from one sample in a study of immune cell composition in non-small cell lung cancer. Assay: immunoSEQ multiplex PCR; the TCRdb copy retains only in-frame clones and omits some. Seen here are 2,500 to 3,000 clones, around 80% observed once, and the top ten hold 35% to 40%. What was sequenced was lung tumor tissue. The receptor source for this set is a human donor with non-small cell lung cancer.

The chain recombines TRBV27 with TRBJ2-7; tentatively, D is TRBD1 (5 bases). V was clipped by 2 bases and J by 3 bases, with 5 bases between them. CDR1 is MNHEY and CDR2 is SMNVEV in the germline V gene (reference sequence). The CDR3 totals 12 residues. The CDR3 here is CASSLRGYEQYF. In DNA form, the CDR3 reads TGTGCCAGCAGTTTAAGGGGCTACGAGCAGTACTTC.

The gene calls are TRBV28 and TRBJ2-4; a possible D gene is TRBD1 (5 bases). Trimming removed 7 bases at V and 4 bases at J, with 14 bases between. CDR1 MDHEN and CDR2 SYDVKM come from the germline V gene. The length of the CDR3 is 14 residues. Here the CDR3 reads CASNLQAGKNIQYF. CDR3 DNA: TGTGCCAGCAACCTTCAGGCAGGGAAAAACATTCAGTACTTC.

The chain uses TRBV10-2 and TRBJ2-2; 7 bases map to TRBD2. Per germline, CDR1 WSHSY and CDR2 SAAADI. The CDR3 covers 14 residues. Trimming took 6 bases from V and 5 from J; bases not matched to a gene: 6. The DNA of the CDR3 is TGCGCCAGCAGGGGGGGGAAGTTGACCGGGGAGCTGTTTTTT. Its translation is CASRGGKLTGELFF.

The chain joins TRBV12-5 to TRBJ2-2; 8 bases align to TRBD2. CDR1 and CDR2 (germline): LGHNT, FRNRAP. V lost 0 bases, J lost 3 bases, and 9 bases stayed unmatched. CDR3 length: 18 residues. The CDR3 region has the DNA TGTGCTAGTGGTTTGGTAATTAGCGGGATCGGGGACACCGGGGAGCTGTTTTTT. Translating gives CASGLVISGIGDTGELFF.

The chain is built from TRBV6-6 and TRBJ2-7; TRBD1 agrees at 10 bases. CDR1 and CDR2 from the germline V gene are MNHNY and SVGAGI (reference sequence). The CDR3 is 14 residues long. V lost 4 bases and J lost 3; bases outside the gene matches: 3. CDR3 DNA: TGTGCCAGCAGTTCCGGGACAGGGGTCTACGAGCAGTACTTC. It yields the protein CASSSGTGVYEQYF.

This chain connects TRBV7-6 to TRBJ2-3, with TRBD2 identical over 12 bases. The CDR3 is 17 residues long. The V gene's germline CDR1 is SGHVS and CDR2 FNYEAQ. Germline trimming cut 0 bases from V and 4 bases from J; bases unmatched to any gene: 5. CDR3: CASSLALTSGSADTQYF. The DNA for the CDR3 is TGTGCCAGCAGCTTAGCGCTGACTAGCGGGAGCGCAGATACGCAGTATTTT.

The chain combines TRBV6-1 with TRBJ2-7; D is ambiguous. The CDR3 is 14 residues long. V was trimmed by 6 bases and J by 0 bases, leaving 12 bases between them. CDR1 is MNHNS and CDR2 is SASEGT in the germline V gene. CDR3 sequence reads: CASRETVFSYEQYF. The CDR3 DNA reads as TGTGCCAGCAGGGAAACAGTCTTCTCCTACGAGCAGTACTTC.

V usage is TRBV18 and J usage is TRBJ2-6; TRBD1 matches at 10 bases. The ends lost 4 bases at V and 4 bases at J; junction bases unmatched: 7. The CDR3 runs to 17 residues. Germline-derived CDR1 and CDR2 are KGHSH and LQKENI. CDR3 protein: CASSLRQGAQGANVLTF. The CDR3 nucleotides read TGTGCCAGCTCACTCAGACAGGGGGCACAGGGGGCCAACGTCCTGACTTTC.

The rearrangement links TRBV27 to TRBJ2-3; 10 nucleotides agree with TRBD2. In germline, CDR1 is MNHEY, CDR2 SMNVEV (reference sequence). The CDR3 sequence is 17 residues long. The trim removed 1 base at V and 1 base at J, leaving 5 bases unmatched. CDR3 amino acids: CASSLFGLAGGTDTQYF. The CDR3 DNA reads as TGTGCCAGCAGTTTATTCGGTCTAGCGGGAGGCACAGATACGCAGTATTTT.

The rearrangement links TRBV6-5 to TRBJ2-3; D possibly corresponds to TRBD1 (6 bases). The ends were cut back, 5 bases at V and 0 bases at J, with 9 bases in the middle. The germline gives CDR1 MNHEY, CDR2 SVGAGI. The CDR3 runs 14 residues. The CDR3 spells CASSRTVSTDTQYF. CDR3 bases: TGTGCCAGCAGTCGGACAGTAAGCACAGATACGCAGTATTTT.

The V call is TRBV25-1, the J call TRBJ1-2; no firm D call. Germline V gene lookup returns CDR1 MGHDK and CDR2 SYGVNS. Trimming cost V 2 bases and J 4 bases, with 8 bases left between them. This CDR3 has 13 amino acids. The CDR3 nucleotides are TGTGCCAGCAGTGAACAGGATAGCTATGGCTACACCTTC. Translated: CASSEQDSYGYTF.

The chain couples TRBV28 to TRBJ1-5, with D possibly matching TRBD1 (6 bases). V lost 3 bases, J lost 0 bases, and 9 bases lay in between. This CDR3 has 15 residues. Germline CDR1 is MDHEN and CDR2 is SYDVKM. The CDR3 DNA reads TGTGCCAGCAGTTTGACAGGTGGTAGCAATCAGCCCCAGCATTTT. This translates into CASSLTGGSNQPQHF.

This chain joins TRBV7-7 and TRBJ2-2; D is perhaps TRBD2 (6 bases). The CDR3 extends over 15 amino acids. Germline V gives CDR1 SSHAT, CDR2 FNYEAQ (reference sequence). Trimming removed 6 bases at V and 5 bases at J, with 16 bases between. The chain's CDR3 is CASRGGDSQTGELFF. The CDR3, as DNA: TGTGCCAGCAGGGGAGGCGACAGTCAGACCGGGGAGCTGTTTTTT.

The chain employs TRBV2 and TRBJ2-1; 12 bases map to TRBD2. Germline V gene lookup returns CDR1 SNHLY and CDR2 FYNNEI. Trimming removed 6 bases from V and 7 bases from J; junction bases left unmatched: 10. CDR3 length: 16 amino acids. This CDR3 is CASRDPLAGGRNEQFF. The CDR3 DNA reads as TGTGCCAGCAGGGACCCACTAGCGGGAGGCCGAAATGAGCAGTTCTTC.

The CDR3 is CASSERQGASEAFF. The CDR3 DNA follows: TGTGCCAGCAGTGAAAGACAGGGGGCGTCCGAAGCTTTCTTT. This chain connects TRBV6-1 to TRBJ1-1; 10 positions match TRBD1. This CDR3 contains 14 residues. The V and J ends lost 2 bases and 8 bases, in that order; junction bases with no gene match: 5. CDR1 MNHNS and CDR2 SASEGT come from the germline V gene.

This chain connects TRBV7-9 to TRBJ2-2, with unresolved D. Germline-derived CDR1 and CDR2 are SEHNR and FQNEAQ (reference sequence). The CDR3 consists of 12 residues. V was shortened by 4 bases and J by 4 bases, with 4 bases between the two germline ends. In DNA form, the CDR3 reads TGTGCCAGCAGCTCCGGCACCGGGGAGCTGTTTTTT. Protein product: CASSSGTGELFF.

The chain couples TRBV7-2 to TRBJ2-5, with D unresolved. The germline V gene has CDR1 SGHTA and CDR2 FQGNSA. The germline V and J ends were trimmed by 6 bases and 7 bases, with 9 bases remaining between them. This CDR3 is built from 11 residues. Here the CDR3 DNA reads TGTGCCAGCAGTTACACATGGACCCAGTACTTC. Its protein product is CASSYTWTQYF.

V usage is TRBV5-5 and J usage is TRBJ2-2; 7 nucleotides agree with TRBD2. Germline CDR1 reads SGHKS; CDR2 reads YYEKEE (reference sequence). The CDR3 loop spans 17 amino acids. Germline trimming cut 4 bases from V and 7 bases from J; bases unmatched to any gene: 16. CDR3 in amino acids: CASSGNARREMGGELFF. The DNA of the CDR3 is TGTGCCAGCAGCGGCAACGCTAGGCGGGAGATGGGCGGGGAGCTGTTTTTT.